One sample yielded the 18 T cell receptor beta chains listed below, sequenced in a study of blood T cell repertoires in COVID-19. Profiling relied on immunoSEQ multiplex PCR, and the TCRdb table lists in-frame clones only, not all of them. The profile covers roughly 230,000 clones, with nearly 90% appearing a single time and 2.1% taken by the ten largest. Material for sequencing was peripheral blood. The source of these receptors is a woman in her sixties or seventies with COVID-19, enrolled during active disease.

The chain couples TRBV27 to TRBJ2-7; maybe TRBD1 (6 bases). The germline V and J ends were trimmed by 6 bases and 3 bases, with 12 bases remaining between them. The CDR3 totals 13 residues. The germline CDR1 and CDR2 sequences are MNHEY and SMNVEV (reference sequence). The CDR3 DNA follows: TGTGCCAGCAGGCCCCAGGGGCTCTACGAGCAGTACTTC. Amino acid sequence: CASRPQGLYEQYF.

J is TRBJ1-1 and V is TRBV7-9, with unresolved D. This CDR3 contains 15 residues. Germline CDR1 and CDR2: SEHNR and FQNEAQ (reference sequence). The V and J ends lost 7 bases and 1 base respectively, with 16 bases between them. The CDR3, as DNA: TGTGCCAGCACAACCCGTCGGACTGGGAACACTGAAGCTTTCTTT. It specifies CASTTRRTGNTEAFF.

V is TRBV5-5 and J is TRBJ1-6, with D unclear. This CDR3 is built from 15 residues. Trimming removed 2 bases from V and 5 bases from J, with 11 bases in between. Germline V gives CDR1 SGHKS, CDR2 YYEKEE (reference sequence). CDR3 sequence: CASSFSGANNSPLHF. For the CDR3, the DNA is TGTGCCAGCAGCTTCTCTGGAGCAAATAATTCACCCCTCCACTTT.

CDR3: CASSLSGNTIYF. For the CDR3, the DNA is TGTGCCAGCAGCTTATCGGGAAACACCATATATTTT. The rearrangement joins TRBV11-2 to TRBJ1-3; D unclear. The germline CDR1 and CDR2 sequences are SGHAT and FQNNGV. This CDR3 contains 12 residues. The V end lost 2 bases, the J end lost 4 bases, and 3 bases lay between the germline ends.

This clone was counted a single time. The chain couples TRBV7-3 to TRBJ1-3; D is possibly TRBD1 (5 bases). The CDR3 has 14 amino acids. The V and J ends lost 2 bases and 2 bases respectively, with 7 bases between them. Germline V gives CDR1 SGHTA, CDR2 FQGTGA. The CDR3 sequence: CASSLAGTGNTIYF. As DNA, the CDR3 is TGTGCCAGCAGCTTAGCAGGGACTGGAAACACCATATATTTT.

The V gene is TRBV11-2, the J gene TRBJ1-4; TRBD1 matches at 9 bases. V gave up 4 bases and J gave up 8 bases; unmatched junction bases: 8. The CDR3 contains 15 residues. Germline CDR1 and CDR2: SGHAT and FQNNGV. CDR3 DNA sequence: TGTGCCAGCAGCTCCCCGGGACAGGGTTGGGAAAAACTGTTTTTT. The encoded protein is CASSSPGQGWEKLFF.

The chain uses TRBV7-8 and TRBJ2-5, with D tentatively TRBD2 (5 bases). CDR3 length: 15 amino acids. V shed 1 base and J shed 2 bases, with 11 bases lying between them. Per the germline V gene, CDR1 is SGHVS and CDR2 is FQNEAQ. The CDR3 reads CASSLGWAGQETQYF. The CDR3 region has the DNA TGTGCCAGCAGCTTAGGGTGGGCGGGTCAAGAGACCCAGTACTTC.

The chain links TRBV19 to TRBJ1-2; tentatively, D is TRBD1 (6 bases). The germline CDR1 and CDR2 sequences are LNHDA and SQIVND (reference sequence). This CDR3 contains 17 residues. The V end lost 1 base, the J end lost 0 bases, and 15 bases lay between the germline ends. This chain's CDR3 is CASSIVLGTTPNYGYTF. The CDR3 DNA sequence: TGTGCCAGTAGTATAGTACTAGGGACAACTCCTAACTATGGCTACACCTTC.

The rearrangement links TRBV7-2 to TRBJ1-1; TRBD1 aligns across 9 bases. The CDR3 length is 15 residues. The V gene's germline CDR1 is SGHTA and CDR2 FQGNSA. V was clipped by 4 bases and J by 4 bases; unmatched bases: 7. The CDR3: CASSWGTGLSTEAFF. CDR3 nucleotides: TGTGCCAGCAGCTGGGGGACAGGGTTATCCACTGAAGCTTTCTTT.

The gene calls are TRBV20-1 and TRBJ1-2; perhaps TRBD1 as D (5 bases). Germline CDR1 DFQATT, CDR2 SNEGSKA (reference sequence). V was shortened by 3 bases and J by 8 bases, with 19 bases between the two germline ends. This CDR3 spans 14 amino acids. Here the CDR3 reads CSASSIGGEGGYTF. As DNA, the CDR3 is TGCAGTGCTAGTTCTATTGGGGGGGAAGGAGGCTACACCTTC.

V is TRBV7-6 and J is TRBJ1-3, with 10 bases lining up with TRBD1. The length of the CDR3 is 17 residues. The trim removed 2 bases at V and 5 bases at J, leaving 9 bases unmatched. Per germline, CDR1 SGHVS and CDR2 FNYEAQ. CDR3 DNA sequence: TGTGCCAGCAGCTTATCGACTTGGACAGGGGGTAGAAACACCATATATTTT. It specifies CASSLSTWTGGRNTIYF.

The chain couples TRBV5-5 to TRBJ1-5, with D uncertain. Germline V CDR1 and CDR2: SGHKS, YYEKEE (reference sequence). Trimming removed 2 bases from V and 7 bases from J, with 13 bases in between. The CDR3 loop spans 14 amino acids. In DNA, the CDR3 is TGTGCCAGCAGCTTCGATACTAGACGGCAGCCCCAGCATTTT. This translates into CASSFDTRRQPQHF. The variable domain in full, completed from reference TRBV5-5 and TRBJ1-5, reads DAGVTQSPTHLIKTRGQQVTLRCSPISGHKSVSWYQQVLGQGPQFIFQYYEKEERGRGNFPDRFSARQFPNYSSELNVNALLLGDSALYLCASSFDTRRQPQHFGDGTRLSIL.

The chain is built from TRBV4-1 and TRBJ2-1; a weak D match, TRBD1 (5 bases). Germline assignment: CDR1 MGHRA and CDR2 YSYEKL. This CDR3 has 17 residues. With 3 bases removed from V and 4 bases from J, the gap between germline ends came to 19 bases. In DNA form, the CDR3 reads TGCGCCAGCAGCCAGCCCAGGGTAGGACGGGCATACAATGAGCAGTTCTTC. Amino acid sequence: CASSQPRVGRAYNEQFF.

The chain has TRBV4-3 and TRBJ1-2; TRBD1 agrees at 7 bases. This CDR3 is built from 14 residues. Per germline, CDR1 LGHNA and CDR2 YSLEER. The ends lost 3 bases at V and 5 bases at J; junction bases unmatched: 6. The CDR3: CASSQTGFGYGYTF. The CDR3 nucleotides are TGCGCCAGCAGCCAGACAGGGTTTGGTTATGGCTACACCTTC.

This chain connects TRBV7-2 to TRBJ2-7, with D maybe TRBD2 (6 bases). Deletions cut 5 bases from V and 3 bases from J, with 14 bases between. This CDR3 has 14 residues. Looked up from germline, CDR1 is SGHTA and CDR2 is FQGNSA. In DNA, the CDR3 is TGTGCCAGCAGCCCCCAGGCGGGACTCTACGAGCAGTACTTC. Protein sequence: CASSPQAGLYEQYF.

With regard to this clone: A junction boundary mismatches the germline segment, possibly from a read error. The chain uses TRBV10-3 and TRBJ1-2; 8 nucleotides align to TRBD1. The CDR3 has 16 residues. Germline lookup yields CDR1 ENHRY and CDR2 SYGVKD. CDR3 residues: CAINEVAGGAYYGYTF. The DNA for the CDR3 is TGTGCCATCAATGAGGTCGCAGGGGGCGCCTACTATGGCTACACCTTC.

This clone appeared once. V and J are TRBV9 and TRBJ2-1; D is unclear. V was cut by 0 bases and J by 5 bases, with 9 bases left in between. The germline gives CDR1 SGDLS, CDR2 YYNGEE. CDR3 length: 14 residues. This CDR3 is CASSVDISDNEQFF. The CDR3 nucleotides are TGTGCCAGCAGCGTAGATATTTCTGACAATGAGCAGTTCTTC.

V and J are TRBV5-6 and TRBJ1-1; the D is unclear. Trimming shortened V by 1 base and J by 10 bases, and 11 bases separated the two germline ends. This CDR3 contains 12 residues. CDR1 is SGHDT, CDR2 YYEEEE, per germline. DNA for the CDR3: TGTGCCAGCAGCTTGTCTCGGGAACGAGCTTTCTTT. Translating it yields CASSLSRERAFF.